One sample yielded the 17 T cell receptor beta chains listed below, sequenced in a study of long-term antiretroviral therapy in people with HIV. Survey-level resolution applied to immunoSEQ assay v3.0. Sequencing was performed with immunoSEQ multiplex PCR; in TCRdb, only in-frame clones are kept and a portion is missing. In the table there are more than 20,000 clones, roughly 84% of which are singletons. Sample: unsorted PBMCs, taken around 2.5 years after starting antiretroviral therapy. These receptors all stem from a man aged 40-49 years with HIV.

The chain joins TRBV7-3 to TRBJ1-1; D remains ambiguous. V was trimmed by 0 bases and J by 2 bases, leaving 4 bases between them. The CDR3 contains 13 residues. Germline V gene data show CDR1 as SGHTA and CDR2 as FQGTGA. CDR3 amino acids: CASSLTANTEAFF. The CDR3 bases are TGTGCCAGCAGCTTAACAGCTAACACTGAAGCTTTCTTT.

The V gene is TRBV9, the J gene TRBJ1-2; tentative D call: TRBD1 (5 bases). The CDR3 length is 12 residues. Trimming removed 7 bases at V and 4 bases at J, with 11 bases between. Germline V lookup: CDR1 SGDLS, CDR2 YYNGEE. The CDR3 DNA is TGTGCCAGCTCCGACACAGGCTATGGCTACACCTTC. Translation gives CASSDTGYGYTF.

A few counts support this clone. The rearrangement joins TRBV9 to TRBJ1-2, with TRBD1 identical over 11 bases. V was pared by 2 bases and J by 7 bases, with 1 base of the junction left unmatched. The length of the CDR3 is 13 residues. The germline V gene has CDR1 SGDLS and CDR2 YYNGEE. The CDR3 region has the DNA TGTGCCAGCAGCGTGGGACAGGGGGTTGGCTACACCTTC. This codes for CASSVGQGVGYTF.

The V call is TRBV2, the J call TRBJ2-3; the match to TRBD1 covers 12 bases. The CDR3 length is 13 residues. Looked up from germline, CDR1 is SNHLY and CDR2 is FYNNEI. J was trimmed by 4 bases and V by 11 bases; bases with no gene match: 4. CDR3 nucleotides: TGTGCCGGGGGACAGGGGGCGGCAGATACGCAGTATTTT. Encoded protein: CAGGQGAADTQYF.

The chain recombines TRBV5-1 with TRBJ1-6; D possibly corresponds to TRBD1 (5 bases). Per germline, CDR1 SGHRS and CDR2 YFSETQ. The V end was cut by 1 base, the J end by 5 bases, with 10 bases between. The CDR3 runs 15 residues. As DNA, the CDR3 is TGCGCCAGCAGCTTGAATCAGGGCGATAATTCACCCCTCCACTTT. Translated: CASSLNQGDNSPLHF.

The chain carries TRBV29-1 and TRBJ2-2; TRBD1 aligns across 7 bases. This CDR3 region has 16 residues. Losses at the gene ends were 6 bases for V and 6 bases for J; bases not matched to a gene: 16. Germline-derived CDR1 and CDR2 are SQVTM and ANQGSEA. CDR3: CSVLWGSQGWPGELFF. CDR3 in DNA: TGCAGCGTCTTATGGGGATCACAGGGGTGGCCCGGGGAGCTGTTTTTT.

The chain joins TRBV28 to TRBJ2-7; tentative D call: TRBD1 (5 bases). The CDR3 is 14 amino acids. Trimming pared 3 bases from V and 0 bases from J, leaving 9 bases between. Per the germline V gene, CDR1 is MDHEN and CDR2 is SYDVKM. Written as DNA, the CDR3 is TGTGCCAGCAGTTTGTCAGGGCTCTCCTACGAGCAGTACTTC. It yields the protein CASSLSGLSYEQYF.

DNA for the CDR3: TGTGCCAGCAGCTTAGCGCAGGGTAACTCCTACAATGAGCAGTTCTTC. It encodes CASSLAQGNSYNEQFF. The chain recombines TRBV7-2 with TRBJ2-1; possible D gene TRBD1, 5 bases. The germline CDR1 and CDR2 sequences are SGHTA and FQGNSA. V was pared by 0 bases and J by 0 bases, with 9 bases between. The length of the CDR3 is 16 residues.

The J gene is TRBJ2-7, the V gene TRBV9; 8 bases agree with TRBD2. CDR1 is SGDLS, CDR2 YYNGEE, per germline. CDR3 length: 13 residues. V was pared by 3 bases and J by 6 bases, with 5 bases of the junction left unmatched. CDR3 sequence: CASSARRGGEQYF. In DNA, the CDR3 is TGTGCCAGCAGCGCCCGTCGGGGGGGCGAGCAGTACTTC.

The chain employs TRBV28 and TRBJ1-1; D is undetermined. This CDR3 comprises 13 residues. Trimming removed 5 bases from V and 10 bases from J, with 17 bases in between. Germline CDR1 MDHEN, CDR2 SYDVKM. The CDR3, as DNA: TGTGCCAGCAGTCTAAGACCGGGCCGGAGAGCTTTCTTT. Protein product: CASSLRPGRRAFF.

The table lists this clone with a few counts. The chain combines TRBV14 with TRBJ1-1; no clear D. V was trimmed by 0 bases and J by 4 bases, leaving 9 bases between them. This CDR3 is 14 amino acids long. Germline V CDR1 and CDR2: SGHDN, FVKESK. Written as DNA, the CDR3 is TGTGCCAGCAGCCAAGACGTGTGGGGCACTGAAGCTTTCTTT. It translates to CASSQDVWGTEAFF. Full variable domain (remainder filled in from reference TRBV14 and TRBJ1-1): EAGVTQFPSHSVIEKGQTVTLRCDPISGHDNLYWYRRVMGKEIKFLLHFVKESKQDESGMPNNRFLAERTGGTYSTLKVQPAELEDSGVYFCASSQDVWGTEAFFGQGTRLTVV.

This chain's CDR3 is CASSILPQNEAFF. The DNA for the CDR3 is TGTGCCAGCAGCATCCTTCCACAGAATGAAGCTTTCTTT. This rearrangement joins TRBV7-9 to TRBJ1-1; D is unclear. This CDR3 spans 13 amino acids. Germline CDR1 is SEHNR and CDR2 is FQNEAQ (reference sequence). V lost 5 bases and J lost 7, with 14 bases in between.

This chain connects TRBV6-5 to TRBJ1-4; D might be TRBD1 (5 bases). The CDR3 is 14 residues long. CDR1 and CDR2 from the germline V gene are MNHEY and SVGAGI. V was trimmed by 6 bases and J by 4 bases, leaving 12 bases between them. The CDR3 DNA sequence: TGTGCCAGCAGCCGTAACAGGAATAATGAAAAACTGTTTTTT. As protein: CASSRNRNNEKLFF.

The genes are TRBV18 and TRBJ2-3; tentatively, D is TRBD2 (6 bases). V lost 6 bases, J lost 1 base, and 17 bases lay in between. The CDR3 length is 16 residues. Per germline, CDR1 KGHSH and CDR2 LQKENI. The chain's CDR3 is CASSGWDLAGTDTQYF. The CDR3 nucleotides are TGTGCCAGCTCCGGCTGGGACTTAGCTGGCACAGATACGCAGTATTTT. The full variable domain, its missing parts supplied by reference TRBV18 and TRBJ2-3, is NAGVMQNPRHLVRRRGQEARLRCSPMKGHSHVYWYRQLPEEGLKFMVYLQKENIIDESGMPKERFSAEFPKEGPSILRIQQVVRGDSAAYFCASSGWDLAGTDTQYFGPGTRLTVL.

This clone came up a few times. The rearrangement uses TRBV7-3 and TRBJ1-6; D is unclear. Deletions cut 4 bases from V and 7 bases from J, with 8 bases between. The CDR3 sequence is 13 residues long. CDR1 is SGHTA, CDR2 FQGTGA, per germline. The CDR3 loop reads CASSSSGNSPLHF. The CDR3 region has the DNA TGTGCCAGCAGCTCTTCGGGGAATTCACCCCTCCACTTT.

This clone was found a few times. The chain uses TRBV19 and TRBJ2-5; 7 positions agree with TRBD1. Trimming at V came to 5 bases and at J to 0 bases, leaving 3 bases not matched to a gene. CDR1 and CDR2 (germline): LNHDA, SQIVND (reference sequence). The CDR3 has 14 residues. The CDR3 DNA reads as TGTGCCAGTAGTGTTGACAGGGACCAAGAGACCCAGTACTTC. Translating gives CASSVDRDQETQYF.

This chain joins TRBV5-4 and TRBJ1-2; 10 positions agree with TRBD1. After removal of 1 base from V and 6 bases from J, the junction contained 9 bases not matched to a gene. The CDR3 runs to 16 residues. CDR1 and CDR2 (germline): SGHNT, YYREEE (reference sequence). The CDR3 DNA reads as TGTGCCAGCAGCTTGTCGGGGACAGGGGCACTCCATGGCTACACCTTC. As protein: CASSLSGTGALHGYTF.